One TCR beta chain is described in this entry. Using immunoSEQ multiplex PCR, the repertoire was profiled, and TCRdb retains in-frame clones only, with some absent. The sample has around 140,000 clones, 89% seen once. The ends were cut back, 3 bases at V and 7 bases at J, with 7 bases in the middle. Germline CDR1 reads SGHDT; CDR2 reads YYEEEE. The CDR3 runs to 11 residues. This sample was included in a study of cytomegalovirus exposure and HLA in healthy donors. The sample consisted of PBMCs. This sequence originates from a young woman in good health and CMV-seronegative. The J gene is TRBJ1-1, the V gene TRBV5-6; D is unresolved. The CDR3 is CASSSYGEAFF. CDR3 DNA sequence: TGTGCCAGCAGCTCTTACGGTGAAGCTTTCTTT.